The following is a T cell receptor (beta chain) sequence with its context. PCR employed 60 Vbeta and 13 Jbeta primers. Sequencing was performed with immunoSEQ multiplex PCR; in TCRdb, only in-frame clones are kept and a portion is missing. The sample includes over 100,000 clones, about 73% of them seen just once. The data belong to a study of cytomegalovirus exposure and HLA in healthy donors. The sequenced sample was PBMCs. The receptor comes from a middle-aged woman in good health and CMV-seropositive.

CDR3 region: CASSQDFVDRNYGYTF. CDR3 bases: TGCGCCAGCAGCCAAGACTTCGTCGACAGGAACTATGGCTACACCTTC. The rearrangement joins TRBV4-3 to TRBJ1-2; possibly TRBD1 for D (6 bases). V shed 0 bases and J shed 2 bases, with 13 bases lying between them. Germline-derived CDR1 and CDR2 are LGHNA and YSLEER. CDR3 length equals 16 residues.